This entry concerns a single TCR beta chain. Its antigen remains unknown. The sample belongs to a study of T cell responses to AZD1222 COVID-19 vaccine. Data came from immunoSEQ multiplex PCR; TCRdb stores just in-frame clones and leaves some out. The table includes about 78,000 clones, 90% detected once. Study-wide results and limits: The sample set comprised mostly white British donors with more females, and clonal diversity was possibly underestimated. After the peak T cell response, and only then, were repertoires sampled. In the spike-specific TCR repertoire, nearly half reportedly target unmutated variant regions.

The ends were cut back, 0 bases at V and 8 bases at J, with 2 bases in the middle. This CDR3 is 12 amino acids long. Germline assignment: CDR1 SGHAT and CDR2 FQNNGV. This receptor was taken from an adult who received the AZD1222 COVID-19 vaccine. This specimen consisted of peripheral blood, obtained 28 days after the second AZD1222 dose. V gene TRBV11-2 combines with J gene TRBJ1-6, with D unresolved. In DNA form, the CDR3 reads TGTGCCAGCAGCTTAGAGGATTCACCCCTCCACTTT. Amino acids: CASSLEDSPLHF. The full variable domain, completed using reference TRBV11-2 and TRBJ1-6, is EAGVAQSPRYKIIEKRQSVAFWCNPISGHATLYWYQQILGQGPKLLIQFQNNGVVDDSQLPKDRFSAERLKGVDSTLKIQPAKLEDSAVYLCASSLEDSPLHFGNGTRLTVT.